These 17 T cell receptor beta chains were sequenced from one sample in a study of T cell repertoires in cytomegalovirus infection. What these receptors recognize is not known. Using its own MiXCR run on the reads, TCRdb lists one record per CDR3 protein. The sample lists 110,000 to 150,000 distinct CDR3 sequences; approximately 30% were seen once. The source material was CD8+ T cells from cultured PBMCs, sampled from culture after CMV antigen stimulation. All receptors come from a human donor in good health (CMV status not recorded). Some clones in this sample may be carry-over from other donors' samples.

This clonotype appeared once. J is TRBJ2-7 and V is TRBV14; 8 nucleotides line up with TRBD1. V gave up 4 bases and J gave up 2 bases; unmatched junction bases: 7. In germline, CDR1 is SGHDN, CDR2 FVKESK. The CDR3 totals 15 residues. CDR3 loop: CASSLRDRGAYEQYF. In nucleotides, the CDR3 is TGTGCCAGCAGCCTACGCGACAGGGGCGCCTACGAGCAGTACTTC.

This clonotype showed up many times. The chain employs TRBV7-8 and TRBJ2-7; D not certain. The V end lost 5 bases, the J end lost 3 bases, and 5 bases lay between the germline ends. The germline CDR1 and CDR2 sequences are SGHVS and FQNEAQ. This CDR3 has 11 residues. Here the CDR3 reads CASSTDYEQYF. As DNA, the CDR3 is TGTGCCAGCAGCACCGACTACGAGCAGTACTTC.

In this sample, this clonotype turned up a few times. V usage is TRBV7-6 and J usage is TRBJ2-7, with 9 positions matching TRBD1. From germline, CDR1 is SGHVS and CDR2 FNYEAQ. The ends lost 3 bases at V and 2 bases at J; junction bases unmatched: 2. This CDR3 spans 14 amino acids. This CDR3 reads CASSFGTGTYEQYF. Written as DNA, the CDR3 is TGTGCCAGCAGCTTCGGGACAGGGACCTACGAGCAGTACTTC.

The chain couples TRBV6-5 to TRBJ2-1, with TRBD2 matching over 10 bases. The J segment lost 3 bases and the V segment lost 6 bases, leaving 5 bases of the junction unmatched. This CDR3 is 15 amino acids long. Germline assignment: CDR1 MNHEY and CDR2 SVGAGI. The CDR3 coding sequence is TGTGCCAGCAGGCTTCTAGCGGGGGACTACAATGAGCAGTTCTTC. This encodes CASRLLAGDYNEQFF.

The chain has TRBV2 and TRBJ2-1; 9 bases agree with TRBD2. The V segment lost 1 base and the J segment 4 bases; nucleotides outside the gene matches: 2. The CDR3 extends over 15 amino acids. Germline CDR1 SNHLY, CDR2 FYNNEI. The DNA of the CDR3 is TGTGCCAGCAGTGAAGGCCTAGCGGGATACAATGAGCAGTTCTTC. This sequence encodes CASSEGLAGYNEQFF.

This clonotype showed up many times. The chain links TRBV7-2 to TRBJ2-2; TRBD2 aligns across 10 bases. CDR3 length: 18 residues. Germline loops: CDR1 SGHTA, CDR2 FQGNSA. The V segment lost 5 bases and the J segment 4 bases; nucleotides outside the gene matches: 13. CDR3 loop: CASSLRSSGGRGTGELFF. CDR3 nucleotides: TGTGCCAGCAGCCTCAGATCTAGCGGGGGTAGGGGCACCGGGGAGCTGTTTTTT. The entire variable domain, with the rest obtained from reference TRBV7-2 and TRBJ2-2, is as follows: GAGVSQSPSNKVTEKGKDVELRCDPISGHTALYWYRQSLGQGLEFLIYFQGNSAPDKSGLPSDRFSAERTGGSVSTLTIQRTQQEDSAVYLCASSLRSSGGRGTGELFFGEGSRLTVL.

The sample holds many counts of this clonotype. V and J are TRBV19 and TRBJ2-2; weak D call: TRBD2 (6 bases). V lost 6 bases, J lost 4 bases, and 12 bases lay in between. The germline gives CDR1 LNHDA, CDR2 SQIVND (reference sequence). The CDR3 is made up of 14 amino acids. Here the CDR3 reads CASSFSGLTGELFF. As DNA, the CDR3 is TGTGCCAGTAGCTTTAGCGGACTCACCGGGGAGCTGTTTTTT.

This clonotype was recorded many times. V gene TRBV6-1 combines with J gene TRBJ1-2; D gene uncertain. The V gene's germline CDR1 is MNHNS and CDR2 SASEGT. There are 14 residues in the CDR3. Trimming cost V 2 bases and J 7 bases, with 14 bases left between them. The CDR3 is CASSEISTSGGYTF. Here the CDR3 DNA reads TGTGCCAGCAGTGAAATATCTACCTCGGGTGGCTACACCTTC.

J is TRBJ2-7 and V is TRBV5-1; 7 bases line up with TRBD1. Germline V gene data show CDR1 as SGHRS and CDR2 as YFSETQ. J was trimmed by 3 bases and V by 2 bases; bases with no gene match: 2. The CDR3 has 13 residues. CDR3 DNA: TGCGCCAGCAGCTTCCGGGACAGCTACGAGCAGTACTTC. Translating gives CASSFRDSYEQYF.

This clonotype was counted only a few times. The rearrangement uses TRBV5-6 and TRBJ2-2, with 10 bases aligning to TRBD2. Germline-derived CDR1 and CDR2 are SGHDT and YYEEEE. The V gene end was trimmed by 0 bases and the J gene end by 6 bases; junction bases not matched to a gene: 8. The CDR3 is 17 amino acids. Here the CDR3 reads CASSLGWIAGGAGELFF. The CDR3 DNA is TGTGCCAGCAGCTTGGGGTGGATAGCGGGGGGAGCCGGGGAGCTGTTTTTT. Based on the CDR3 plus reference TRBV5-6 and TRBJ2-2, the full variable domain is DAGVTQSPTHLIKTRGQQVTLRCSPKSGHDTVSWYQQALGQGPQFIFQYYEEEERQRGNFPDRFSGHQFPNYSSELNVNALLLGDSALYLCASSLGWIAGGAGELFFGEGSRLTVL.

This clonotype was seen more than once but under ten times. A much larger clone lies one base from this, so it may be a read error. The V call is TRBV12-3 or TRBV12-4, the J call TRBJ2-3; 8 bases agree with TRBD2. V lost 1 base, J lost 1 base, and 1 base stayed unmatched. The CDR3 is 15 residues long. This chain's CDR3 is CASSLEAGGTDTQYF. Here the CDR3 DNA reads TGTGCCAGCAGTTTAGAAGCGGGGGGCACAGATACGCAGTATTTT.

V gene TRBV20-1 combines with J gene TRBJ2-1, with D unclear. This CDR3 is built from 14 residues. Germline CDR1 is DFQATT and CDR2 is SNEGSKA (reference sequence). V was trimmed by 3 bases and J by 5 bases, leaving 14 bases between them. The CDR3 DNA reads TGCAGTGCTAGGTCCACCGGACGGAACAATGAGCAGTTCTTC. This encodes CSARSTGRNNEQFF.

This clonotype was found many times. This sequence joins TRBV5-6 and TRBJ1-6, with 7 bases lining up with TRBD1. The CDR3 is 15 residues long. Germline values: CDR1 SGHDT, CDR2 YYEEEE. V gave up 4 bases and J gave up 8 bases; unmatched junction bases: 9. The CDR3 DNA reads as TGTGCCAGCAGCGGAGACAGGGTTGGGGATTCACCCCTCCACTTT. It encodes CASSGDRVGDSPLHF.

The V and J genes are TRBV6-4 and TRBJ1-6, with 9 bases fitting TRBD1. Germline V gene data show CDR1 as MRHNA and CDR2 as SNTAGT. V shed 3 bases and J 10 bases; nucleotides not matched to a gene: 4. This CDR3 comprises 14 residues. The CDR3 region has the DNA TGTGCCAGCAGTGAGGGACAGGGATTATCACCCCTCCACTTT. Translated: CASSEGQGLSPLHF.

Points on this clonotype: A junction boundary mismatches the germline segment, possibly from a read error. This rearrangement joins TRBV6-6 to TRBJ2-1; TRBD1 matches 10 bases. The CDR3 consists of 14 residues. The germline V gene encodes CDR1 MNHNY and CDR2 SVGAGI (reference sequence). CDR3 coding DNA: TGTGCCAGCAGTTACACCGGGACAGGGGCCGGGGACATCTTC. The encoded protein is CASSYTGTGAGDIF.

The CDR3 DNA reads as TGTGCCAGCAGTTATACGACAGGGCAAACGGACTATGGCTACACCTTC. Protein: CASSYTTGQTDYGYTF. The J gene is TRBJ1-2, the V gene TRBV6-5; 7 nucleotides match TRBD1. Per the germline V gene, CDR1 is MNHEY and CDR2 is SVGAGI. CDR3 length: 16 amino acids. The junction had 10 bases not matched to a gene; V was cut back by 3 bases and J by 3 bases.

This chain's CDR3 is CASFSRVLSSYNSPLHF. CDR3 nucleotide sequence: TGTGCCAGCTTCTCGAGGGTCCTCAGCTCCTATAATTCACCCCTCCACTTT. The chain combines TRBV28 with TRBJ1-6, with no clear D. CDR1 is MDHEN, CDR2 SYDVKM, per germline. The V gene lost 8 bases and the J gene lost 0 bases, with 17 bases spanning the gap. CDR3 size: 17 residues. The whole variable domain, filled in from reference TRBV28 and TRBJ1-6, reads DVKVTQSSRYLVKRTGEKVFLECVQDMDHENMFWYRQDPGLGLRLIYFSYDVKMKEKGDIPEGYSVSREKKERFSLILESASTNQTSMYLCASFSRVLSSYNSPLHFGNGTRLTVT.